The 21 T cell receptor beta chains below were found in one sample sequenced in a study of cytomegalovirus exposure and HLA in healthy donors. Primers: 60 Vbeta forward and 13 Jbeta reverse. The method was immunoSEQ multiplex PCR; TCRdb's version includes in-frame clones alone and lacks a portion of them. The sample lists some 120,000 clones, 80% occurring once. Sequences were obtained from PBMCs. The receptors were gathered from a man aged 25 to 40 in good health and CMV-seronegative.

This clone was picked up a small number of times. This sequence joins TRBV2 and TRBJ1-1; possibly TRBD1 for D (5 bases). The CDR3 is 14 residues long. Trimming removed 4 bases from V and 6 bases from J, with 15 bases in between. Looked up from germline, CDR1 is SNHLY and CDR2 is FYNNEI. The CDR3 sequence is CASSGDSIRPEAFF. DNA for the CDR3: TGTGCCAGCAGTGGGGACTCCATCCGCCCTGAAGCTTTCTTT. The variable domain in full, completed from reference TRBV2 and TRBJ1-1, reads EPEVTQTPSHQVTQMGQEVILRCVPISNHLYFYWYRQILGQKVEFLVSFYNNEISEKSEIFDDQFSVERPDGSNFTLKIRSTKLEDSAMYFCASSGDSIRPEAFFGQGTRLTVV.

The chain couples TRBV9 to TRBJ2-7, with 14 bases identical to TRBD2. Trimming removed 4 bases from V and 4 bases from J; junction bases left unmatched: 7. The CDR3 consists of 16 residues. Germline V gene sequence: CDR1 SGDLS, CDR2 YYNGEE. The CDR3 DNA is TGTGCCAGCAGCCCCACGGGACTAGCGGGAGTATACGAGCAGTACTTC. Protein sequence: CASSPTGLAGVYEQYF.

The chain links TRBV5-6 to TRBJ2-7; a weak D match, TRBD1 (5 bases). Germline values: CDR1 SGHDT, CDR2 YYEEEE. V lost 0 bases to trimming and J lost 3 bases, with 13 bases between them. There are 15 residues in the CDR3. CDR3 residues: CASSLGPGKGYEQYF. In DNA form, the CDR3 reads TGTGCCAGCAGCTTGGGCCCAGGGAAGGGCTACGAGCAGTACTTC.

V and J are TRBV6-5 and TRBJ1-5; 8 nucleotides match TRBD1. From germline, CDR1 is MNHEY and CDR2 SVGAGI. Germline trimming cut 5 bases from V and 6 bases from J; bases unmatched to any gene: 6. This CDR3 contains 14 residues. As DNA, the CDR3 is TGTGCCAGCAGTCCGGACAGGGTGAGTCAGCCCCAGCATTTT. Translation gives CASSPDRVSQPQHF.

This clone was seen a handful of times. The chain joins TRBV7-3 to TRBJ2-1, with D possibly matching TRBD2 (7 bases). Germline CDR1 reads SGHTA; CDR2 reads FQGTGA. V lost 5 bases, J lost 8 bases, and 22 bases lay in between. CDR3 length: 16 amino acids. DNA for the CDR3: TGTGCCAGCAGCCCTTACGGGGGCGGGAGTAGGCATGAGCAGTTCTTC. Its translation is CASSPYGGGSRHEQFF.

V usage is TRBV12-5 and J usage is TRBJ1-5; D is possibly TRBD1 (6 bases). V was pared by 7 bases and J by 4 bases, with 17 bases between. The CDR3 totals 15 residues. The germline gives CDR1 LGHNT, CDR2 FRNRAP. In DNA form, the CDR3 reads TGTGCTAGTGCCCACCCCCTACAGGGTAATCAGCCCCAGCATTTT. As protein: CASAHPLQGNQPQHF.

CDR3 in DNA: TGTGCCAGCAGCCCACAGGGCAGGCCAGGGGGAACCTACGAGCAGTACTTC. Amino acid sequence: CASSPQGRPGGTYEQYF. The rearrangement links TRBV7-9 to TRBJ2-7; 7 bases agree with TRBD1. After removal of 5 bases from V and 2 bases from J, the junction contained 15 bases not matched to a gene. CDR3 length equals 17 residues. In germline, CDR1 is SEHNR, CDR2 FQNEAQ (reference sequence).

The chain links TRBV19 to TRBJ2-1; 8 nucleotides agree with TRBD2. There are 16 residues in the CDR3. Per the germline V gene, CDR1 is LNHDA and CDR2 is SQIVND (reference sequence). With 7 bases clipped from V and 0 bases from J, the junction kept 8 bases outside the gene matches. CDR3 loop: CASTRAGVNSYNEQFF. DNA for the CDR3: TGTGCCAGTACCCGAGCGGGAGTGAACTCCTACAATGAGCAGTTCTTC.

The V gene is TRBV7-9, the J gene TRBJ2-1, with D possibly being TRBD1 (6 bases). This CDR3 comprises 14 residues. The V gene's germline CDR1 is SEHNR and CDR2 FQNEAQ (reference sequence). Trimming pared 2 bases from V and 7 bases from J, leaving 12 bases between. The CDR3: CASSLFGTGNEQFF. CDR3 in DNA: TGTGCCAGCAGCTTATTCGGAACAGGGAATGAGCAGTTCTTC.

J is TRBJ2-3 and V is TRBV11-3; D is undetermined. Trimming stripped 1 base from V and 6 bases from J, with 17 bases between. In germline, CDR1 is SGHNT, CDR2 YENEEA. The CDR3 totals 16 residues. DNA for the CDR3: TGTGCCAGCAGCTTAGGAGCCAACCCCGAGTCGGATACGCAGTATTTT. As protein: CASSLGANPESDTQYF. The whole variable domain, remainder taken from reference TRBV11-3 and TRBJ2-3, is EAGVVQSPRYKIIEKKQPVAFWCNPISGHNTLYWYLQNLGQGPELLIRYENEEAVDDSQLPKDRFSAERLKGVDSTLKIQPAELGDSAVYLCASSLGANPESDTQYFGPGTRLTVL.

The chain's CDR3 is CASSLSPLAGGPEAFF. The CDR3 nucleotides are TGCGCCAGCAGCTTGAGCCCCCTTGCCGGGGGTCCTGAAGCTTTCTTT. The V and J genes are TRBV5-1 and TRBJ1-1; a weak D match, TRBD1 (5 bases). The V and J ends lost 1 base and 6 bases respectively, with 19 bases between them. CDR3 length equals 16 residues. Germline V CDR1 and CDR2: SGHRS, YFSETQ.

The chain employs TRBV5-8 and TRBJ2-1; 15 bases are a match to TRBD2. V shed 2 bases and J 7 bases; nucleotides not matched to a gene: 4. This CDR3 is built from 16 residues. Germline V gene lookup returns CDR1 SGHTS and CDR2 YDEGEE. CDR3 protein: CASSLGTSGRKNEQFF. The CDR3 region has the DNA TGTGCCAGCAGCTTAGGGACTAGCGGGAGGAAGAATGAGCAGTTCTTC. The complete variable domain, with remaining parts taken from reference TRBV5-8 and TRBJ2-1, reads EAGVTQSPTHLIKTRGQQATLRCSPISGHTSVYWYQQALGLGLQFLLWYDEGEERNRGNFPPRFSGRQFPNYSSELNVNALELEDSALYLCASSLGTSGRKNEQFFGPGTRLTVL.

The chain couples TRBV5-5 to TRBJ2-3, with D maybe TRBD2 (5 bases). The V end was cut by 1 base, the J end by 3 bases, with 9 bases between. The CDR3 contains 14 residues. Germline loops: CDR1 SGHKS, CDR2 YYEKEE (reference sequence). The chain's CDR3 is CASSLRRGTDTQYF. The CDR3 bases are TGTGCCAGCAGCTTGAGACGCGGGACAGATACGCAGTATTTT.

In the case of this clone: At one end the junction does not follow the germline gene, possibly because of a read error. J is TRBJ1-5 and V is TRBV19; D ambiguous. The CDR3 sequence is 13 residues long. Germline CDR1 is LNHDA and CDR2 is SQIVND (reference sequence). The DNA of the CDR3 is TGTGCCAGTAGTCGAGATAGCAATCAGCCCCAGAATTTT. This codes for CASSRDSNQPQNF. Drawing the rest from reference TRBV19 and TRBJ1-5, the complete variable domain is DGGITQSPKYLFRKEGQNVTLSCEQNLNHDAMYWYRQDPGQGLRLIYYSQIVNDFQKGDIAEGYSVSREKKESFPLTVTSAQKNPTAFYLCASSRDSNQPQNFGDGTRLSIL.

The chain links TRBV6-5 to TRBJ1-1; possibly TRBD1 for D (5 bases). Trimming stripped 7 bases from V and 6 bases from J, with 15 bases between. The CDR3 runs to 13 residues. Germline V gives CDR1 MNHEY, CDR2 SVGAGI. Here the CDR3 reads CASIPRGRAEAFF. Written as DNA, the CDR3 is TGTGCCAGCATCCCACGGGGGAGGGCTGAAGCTTTCTTT.

The CDR3 coding sequence is TGTGCCAGCAGCTTACGACTAGCGGGGGACTACGAGCAGTACTTC. Encoded protein: CASSLRLAGDYEQYF. The V call is TRBV28, the J call TRBJ2-7; 12 bases map to TRBD2. The V gene's germline CDR1 is MDHEN and CDR2 SYDVKM. The V and J ends lost 6 bases and 3 bases, in that order; junction bases with no gene match: 6. This CDR3 is 15 amino acids long. Full variable domain (outside the CDR3, taken from reference TRBV28 and TRBJ2-7): DVKVTQSSRYLVKRTGEKVFLECVQDMDHENMFWYRQDPGLGLRLIYFSYDVKMKEKGDIPEGYSVSREKKERFSLILESASTNQTSMYLCASSLRLAGDYEQYFGPGTRLTVT.

This clone came up a few times. As DNA, the CDR3 is TGTGCCACCAGCAGAGATTTGACAGTCAGGGGGCAAGAGACCCAGTACTTC. Residues: CATSRDLTVRGQETQYF. The chain uses TRBV15 and TRBJ2-5; TRBD1 matches at 7 bases. The V gene end was trimmed by 0 bases and the J gene end by 2 bases; junction bases not matched to a gene: 9. The CDR3 length is 17 residues. Per the germline V gene, CDR1 is LNHNV and CDR2 is YYDKDF (reference sequence).

The rearrangement uses TRBV9 and TRBJ2-3; TRBD2 is a possible D gene (7 bases). CDR3 length equals 16 residues. CDR1 is SGDLS, CDR2 YYNGEE, per germline. Trimming cost V 3 bases and J 1 base, with 15 bases left between them. The CDR3 DNA is TGTGCCAGCAGCGCCACTAGCGCAGGGGGCACAGATACGCAGTATTTT. Its protein is CASSATSAGGTDTQYF. The full variable domain, rest sourced from reference TRBV9 and TRBJ2-3, is DSGVTQTPKHLITATGQRVTLRCSPRSGDLSVYWYQQSLDQGLQFLIQYYNGEERAKGNILERFSAQQFPDLHSELNLSSLELGDSALYFCASSATSAGGTDTQYFGPGTRLTVL.

To note about this clone: Within the sample, other DNA sequences also encode this same CDR3. The chain recombines TRBV19 with TRBJ2-7, with 8 positions matching TRBD1. V gave up 4 bases and J gave up 4 bases; unmatched junction bases: 3. The CDR3 loop spans 13 amino acids. CDR1 is LNHDA and CDR2 is SQIVND in the germline V gene (reference sequence). The chain's CDR3 is CASSKDREYEQYF. The CDR3 nucleotides read TGTGCCAGTAGTAAGGACAGGGAATACGAGCAGTACTTC.

This chain links TRBV27 with TRBJ2-7; 8 bases line up with TRBD2. J was trimmed by 5 bases and V by 1 base; bases with no gene match: 4. The CDR3 is 14 residues long. Germline V lookup: CDR1 MNHEY, CDR2 SMNVEV (reference sequence). The CDR3 spells CASSLFSGNDEQYF. For the CDR3, the DNA is TGTGCCAGCAGTTTATTTAGCGGGAACGACGAGCAGTACTTC.

This chain uses TRBV7-2 with TRBJ2-2; tentative D call: TRBD2 (5 bases). Germline CDR1 is SGHTA and CDR2 is FQGNSA. CDR3 length: 16 amino acids. The ends were cut back, 10 bases at V and 2 bases at J, with 20 bases in the middle. This chain's CDR3 is CATNGILARNTGELFF. The CDR3 DNA reads TGTGCCACCAACGGGATTTTGGCCCGAAACACCGGGGAGCTGTTTTTT.